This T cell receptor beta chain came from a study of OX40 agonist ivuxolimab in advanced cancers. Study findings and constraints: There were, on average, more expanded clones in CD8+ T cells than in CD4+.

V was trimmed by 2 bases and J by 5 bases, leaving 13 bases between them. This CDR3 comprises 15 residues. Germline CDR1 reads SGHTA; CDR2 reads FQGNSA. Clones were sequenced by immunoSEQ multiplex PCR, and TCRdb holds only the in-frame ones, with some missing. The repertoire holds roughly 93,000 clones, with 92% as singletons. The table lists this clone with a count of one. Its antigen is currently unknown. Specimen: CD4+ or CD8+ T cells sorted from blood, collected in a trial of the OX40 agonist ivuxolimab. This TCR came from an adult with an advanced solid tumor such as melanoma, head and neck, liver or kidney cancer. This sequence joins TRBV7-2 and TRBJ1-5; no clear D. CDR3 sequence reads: CASSLNPGAYQPQHF. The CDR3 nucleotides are TGTGCCAGCAGCTTAAATCCCGGAGCTTATCAGCCCCAGCATTTT.